This TCR beta chain was sequenced during a study of identical twins. Germline values: CDR1 SGHRS, CDR2 YFSETQ. The CDR3 runs to 15 residues. V dropped 3 bases and J dropped 9; count of bases not matched to a gene: 11. TCRdb itself ran the 5' RACE reads through MiXCR, one entry per CDR3 protein. The sample has around 530,000 distinct CDR3 sequences, approximately 16% seen once. This clonotype has a handful of counts. These sequences were also reported in another study, on yellow fever vaccine responses in identical twins.

The rearrangement uses TRBV5-1 and TRBJ2-1; 8 bases match TRBD1. The source of this sequence is a woman between 18 and 29 years old in good health. Material: CD4+ T cells sorted from blood. The CDR3 DNA sequence: TGCGCCAGCAGCTGGGTATCCCCAGGGGGCACTGAGCAGTTCTTC. The encoded protein is CASSWVSPGGTEQFF.